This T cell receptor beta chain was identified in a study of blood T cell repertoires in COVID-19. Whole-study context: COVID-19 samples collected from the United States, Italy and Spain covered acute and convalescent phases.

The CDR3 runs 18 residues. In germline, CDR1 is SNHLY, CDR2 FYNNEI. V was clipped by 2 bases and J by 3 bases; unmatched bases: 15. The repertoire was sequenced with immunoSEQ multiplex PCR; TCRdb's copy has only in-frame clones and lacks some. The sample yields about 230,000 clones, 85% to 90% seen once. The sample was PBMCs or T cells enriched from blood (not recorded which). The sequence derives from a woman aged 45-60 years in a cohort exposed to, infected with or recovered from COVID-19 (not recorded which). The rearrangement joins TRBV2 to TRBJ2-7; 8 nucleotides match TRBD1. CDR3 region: CASSEWVRGRGIDYEQYF. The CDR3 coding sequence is TGTGCCAGCAGTGAATGGGTCAGGGGGCGAGGAATCGACTACGAGCAGTACTTC.